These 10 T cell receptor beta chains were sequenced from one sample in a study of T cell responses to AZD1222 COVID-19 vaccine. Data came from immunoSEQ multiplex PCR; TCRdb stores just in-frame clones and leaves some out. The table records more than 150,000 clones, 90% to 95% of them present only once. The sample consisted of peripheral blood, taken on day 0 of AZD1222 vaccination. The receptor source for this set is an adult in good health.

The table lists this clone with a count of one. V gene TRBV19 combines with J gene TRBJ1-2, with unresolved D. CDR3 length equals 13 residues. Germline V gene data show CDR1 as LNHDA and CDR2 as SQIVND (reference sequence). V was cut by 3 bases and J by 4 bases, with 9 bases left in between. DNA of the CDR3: TGTGCCAGTAGTATCGGTGTATCCTATGGCTACACCTTC. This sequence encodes CASSIGVSYGYTF.

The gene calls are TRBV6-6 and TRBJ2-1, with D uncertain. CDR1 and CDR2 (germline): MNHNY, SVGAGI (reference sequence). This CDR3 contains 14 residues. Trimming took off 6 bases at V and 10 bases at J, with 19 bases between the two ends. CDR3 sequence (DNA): TGTGCCAGCAGAACCCCTGCCAATTCCTACGAGCAGTTCTTC. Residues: CASRTPANSYEQFF.

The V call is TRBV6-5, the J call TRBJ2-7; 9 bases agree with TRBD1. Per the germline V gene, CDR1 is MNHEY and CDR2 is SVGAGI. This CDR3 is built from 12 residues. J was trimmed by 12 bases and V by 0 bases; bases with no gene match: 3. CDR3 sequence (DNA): TGTGCCAGCAGTTACTCGGGACAGGGTTGGTACTTC. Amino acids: CASSYSGQGWYF.

The CDR3, as DNA: TGTGCCAGCAGACAAAGGGAACATGGCTACACCTTC. Encoded protein: CASRQREHGYTF. The rearrangement uses TRBV16 and TRBJ1-2; D is ambiguous. Trimming took off 6 bases at V and 6 bases at J, with 11 bases between the two ends. The germline V gene encodes CDR1 KGHSY and CDR2 FQNENV. The length of the CDR3 is 12 residues.

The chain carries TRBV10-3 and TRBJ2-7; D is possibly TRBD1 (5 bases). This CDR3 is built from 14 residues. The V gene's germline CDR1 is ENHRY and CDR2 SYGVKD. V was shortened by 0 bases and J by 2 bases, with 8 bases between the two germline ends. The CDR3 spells CAISESGRAYEQYF. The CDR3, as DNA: TGTGCCATCAGTGAGTCGGGCAGGGCCTACGAGCAGTACTTC.

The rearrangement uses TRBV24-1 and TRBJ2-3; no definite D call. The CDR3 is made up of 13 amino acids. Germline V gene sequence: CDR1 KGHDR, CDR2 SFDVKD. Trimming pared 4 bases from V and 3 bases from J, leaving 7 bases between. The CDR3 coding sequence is TGTGCCACCAGTGAGGGCTCAACAGATACGCAGTATTTT. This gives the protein CATSEGSTDTQYF.

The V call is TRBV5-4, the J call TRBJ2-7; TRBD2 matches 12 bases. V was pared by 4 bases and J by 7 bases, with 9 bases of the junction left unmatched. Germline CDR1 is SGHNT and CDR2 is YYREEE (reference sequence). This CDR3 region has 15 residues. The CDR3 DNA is TGTGCCAGCAGCAAAGAACTAGCGGGGGGTGGAGAGCAGTACTTC. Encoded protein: CASSKELAGGGEQYF.

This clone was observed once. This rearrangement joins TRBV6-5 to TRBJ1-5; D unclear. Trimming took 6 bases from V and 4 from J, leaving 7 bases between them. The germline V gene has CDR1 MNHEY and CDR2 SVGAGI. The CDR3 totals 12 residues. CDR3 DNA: TGTGCCAGCAGCCACCAAAATCAGCCCCAGCATTTT. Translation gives CASSHQNQPQHF.

The CDR3 coding sequence is TGTGCCAGCTCACCCCCGGGACCCGGGGAGCTGTTTTTT. Translation: CASSPPGPGELFF. The chain recombines TRBV18 with TRBJ2-2; the D call may be TRBD1 or TRBD2 (5 bases each). V shed 3 bases and J shed 6 bases, with 8 bases lying between them. This CDR3 spans 13 amino acids. Germline V gene lookup returns CDR1 KGHSH and CDR2 LQKENI.

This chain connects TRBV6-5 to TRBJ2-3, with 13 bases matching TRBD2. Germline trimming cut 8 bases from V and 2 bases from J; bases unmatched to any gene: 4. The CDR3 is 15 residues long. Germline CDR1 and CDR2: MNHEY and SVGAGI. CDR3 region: CASGLAGENTDTQYF. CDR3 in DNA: TGTGCCAGCGGACTAGCGGGAGAGAACACAGATACGCAGTATTTT.